The next 9 T cell receptor beta chains were all read from a single sample in a study of blood T cells in healthy people across ages. Primers used in a second PCR of roughly 6 to 12 cycles were a sample-barcoded 5' primer and a J-beta primer mix. TCRdb ran MiXCR on the 5' RACE reads and lists one entry per CDR3 protein. The table shows about 1.1 million distinct CDR3 sequences, with roughly two fifths occurring only once. Sequenced: blood. All receptors derive from a man aged 18-30 years in good health.

This clonotype turned up a few times. V gene TRBV25-1 combines with J gene TRBJ1-1; D remains unclear. Trimming removed 6 bases at V and 0 bases at J, with 11 bases between. CDR3 length: 14 amino acids. CDR1 is MGHDK and CDR2 is SYGVNS in the germline V gene. The CDR3 nucleotides are TGTGCCAGCAGGCCTATTGGGATGAACACTGAAGCTTTCTTT. Protein product: CASRPIGMNTEAFF.

This clonotype was seen a few times. The genes are TRBV21-1 and TRBJ2-3. TRBV21-1 corresponds to a pseudogene. This CDR3 has 14 amino acids. For the CDR3, the DNA is TGTGCCAGCAGCAAGACGCCTTGCACAGATACGCAGTATTTT. Translated, it gives CASSKTPCTDTQYF.

The gene calls are TRBV5-1 and TRBJ2-1, with D perhaps matching TRBD1 or TRBD2 (5 bases each). V was clipped by 3 bases and J by 2 bases, with 12 bases between them. This CDR3 spans 15 amino acids. The germline V gene has CDR1 SGHRS and CDR2 YFSETQ. The chain's CDR3 is CASSWGTQAYNEQFF. The CDR3 nucleotides read TGCGCCAGCAGCTGGGGGACCCAGGCCTACAATGAGCAGTTCTTC.

The chain joins TRBV2 to TRBJ1-5; D unresolved. CDR3 length: 14 amino acids. Trimming shortened V by 8 bases and J by 0 bases, and 11 bases separated the two germline ends. Germline lookup yields CDR1 SNHLY and CDR2 FYNNEI. CDR3 sequence (DNA): TGTGCCAGCGTCCAGGCTGGTAGCAATCAGCCCCAGCATTTT. This translates into CASVQAGSNQPQHF. Using reference TRBV2 and TRBJ1-5 for the parts outside the CDR3, the full variable domain is EPEVTQTPSHQVTQMGQEVILRCVPISNHLYFYWYRQILGQKVEFLVSFYNNEISEKSEIFDDQFSVERPDGSNFTLKIRSTKLEDSAMYFCASVQAGSNQPQHFGDGTRLSIL.

J is TRBJ2-2 and V is TRBV12-3 or TRBV12-4; D gene uncertain. V shed 5 bases and J shed 5 bases, with 12 bases lying between them. The CDR3 is 14 amino acids. The CDR3 bases are TGTGCCAGCAGTCGACAACTTAATACCGGGGAGCTGTTTTTT. Amino acids: CASSRQLNTGELFF.

J is TRBJ2-7 and V is TRBV27; D not resolved. Trimming removed 4 bases at V and 3 bases at J, with 16 bases between. Per the germline V gene, CDR1 is MNHEY and CDR2 is SMNVEV (reference sequence). The CDR3 totals 15 residues. Here the CDR3 reads CASSYQAYADYEQYF. CDR3 in DNA: TGTGCCAGCAGTTACCAAGCGTATGCCGACTACGAGCAGTACTTC.

This clonotype has just a few counts. The gene calls are TRBV19 and TRBJ2-1; D possibly corresponds to TRBD1 (5 bases). CDR1 and CDR2 from the germline V gene are LNHDA and SQIVND (reference sequence). This CDR3 has 18 residues. V shed 4 bases and J shed 0 bases, with 19 bases lying between them. CDR3 region: CASSTPPYRSSSYNEQFF. The CDR3 DNA reads as TGTGCCAGTAGTACCCCTCCTTACAGGAGTAGCTCCTACAATGAGCAGTTCTTC.

The chain carries TRBV7-9 and TRBJ2-1; the D is unclear. CDR1 and CDR2 (germline): SEHNR, FQNEAQ (reference sequence). Trimming cost V 4 bases and J 8 bases, with 9 bases left between them. The CDR3 loop spans 12 amino acids. CDR3 DNA sequence: TGTGCCAGCAGCTCCGTACGGTATGAGCAGTTCTTC. Translation: CASSSVRYEQFF.

The chain uses TRBV20-1 and TRBJ2-4, with 16 bases identical to TRBD2. The germline CDR1 and CDR2 sequences are DFQATT and SNEGSKA (reference sequence). This CDR3 region has 16 residues. V was pared by 3 bases and J by 9 bases, with 8 bases of the junction left unmatched. The chain's CDR3 is CSARGTSGRALVIQYF. The CDR3 nucleotides read TGCAGTGCTAGGGGGACTAGCGGGAGGGCCCTCGTCATTCAGTACTTC.